This entry concerns a single T cell receptor (beta chain). The source of the sample is a study of T cell changes during pregnancy in multiple sclerosis. Clones were sequenced by immunoSEQ multiplex PCR, and TCRdb holds only the in-frame ones, with some missing. Of under 45,000 clones listed, around 90% were seen once; the top ten hold 0.9% to 1.5%. The V gene's germline CDR1 is LGHNA and CDR2 YSLEER. V was trimmed by 0 bases and J by 5 bases, leaving 19 bases between them. The CDR3 contains 17 residues. This receptor was obtained from a female donor with multiple sclerosis, enrolled in a pregnancy study. The input for sequencing was CD4+ T cells from peripheral blood mononuclear cells, taken in the second trimester of pregnancy. The chain carries TRBV4-3 and TRBJ1-1; maybe TRBD1 (5 bases). The CDR3 loop reads CASSQDQRGPGGTEAFF. The CDR3 nucleotides read TGCGCCAGCAGCCAAGATCAGCGGGGACCCGGCGGGACTGAAGCTTTCTTT.